Listed here is a single T cell receptor beta chain. Germline lookup yields CDR1 SGHRS and CDR2 YFSETQ. This CDR3 is built from 14 residues. Trimming cost V 3 bases and J 5 bases, with 14 bases left between them. This sample is part of a study of cytomegalovirus exposure and HLA in healthy donors. Study at large: Among 398 genotyped donors, 80% to 90% fell in the Caucasian-associated ancestry cluster.

The primer mix had 60 Vbeta and 13 Jbeta primers. TCRdb's table, derived via immunoSEQ multiplex PCR, lists solely in-frame clones and lacks some. Seen here are approximately 110,000 clones, over 70% observed once, and the top ten hold 4% to 5%. The rearrangement joins TRBV5-1 to TRBJ2-5; possible D gene TRBD1, 6 bases. The receptor was derived from a woman aged 40-49 years in good health and CMV-seropositive. The sequenced material came from PBMCs. The CDR3 DNA follows: TGCGCCAGCAGCTACCTACAGGGATGGGAGACCCAGTACTTC. Residues: CASSYLQGWETQYF.